This section outlines one T cell receptor (beta chain) sequence together with its context. Its target is unknown. The sample originates from a study of graft-versus-host responses after intestinal transplantation. Across the whole study: Multivisceral, liver-intestinal, or isolated intestinal grafts went to recipients. Findings of the study overall: Clonal ratios of graft-versus-host to host-versus-graft in allografts were high for patients exhibiting graft-donor T cell macrochimerism.

Here immunoSEQ multiplex PCR was the method, and the copy in TCRdb shows in-frame clones only, minus some. The repertoire includes 80,000 to 90,000 clones, 85% to 90% of them detected once, and over 0.1% sits in the top ten. The source was unstimulated CD4+ T cells sorted from spleen or lymph node cells, collected before intestinal transplant. The origin of this receptor is a human donor who received an intestinal transplant.

The CDR3 loop is CASSSRQGDSPLHF. The CDR3 nucleotides are TGTGCCAGCAGCTCCAGACAGGGGGATTCACCCCTCCACTTT. The chain employs TRBV11-2 and TRBJ1-6; the match to TRBD1 covers 9 bases. This CDR3 is 14 amino acids long. The junction had 3 bases not matched to a gene; V was cut back by 4 bases and J by 8 bases. Germline V gene data show CDR1 as SGHAT and CDR2 as FQNNGV.